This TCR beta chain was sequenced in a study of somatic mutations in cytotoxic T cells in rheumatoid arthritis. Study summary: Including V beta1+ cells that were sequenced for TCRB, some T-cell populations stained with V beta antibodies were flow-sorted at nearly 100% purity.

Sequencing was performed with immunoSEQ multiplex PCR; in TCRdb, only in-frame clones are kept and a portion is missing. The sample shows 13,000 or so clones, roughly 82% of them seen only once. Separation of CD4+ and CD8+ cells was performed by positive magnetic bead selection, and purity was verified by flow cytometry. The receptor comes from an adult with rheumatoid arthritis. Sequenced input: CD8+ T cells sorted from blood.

The CDR3 sequence is CASSQDRGLAANEQYF. The CDR3 DNA follows: TGCGCCAGCAGCCAAGATCGGGGGCTAGCGGCTAACGAGCAGTACTTC. The chain has TRBV4-1 and TRBJ2-7; D may be TRBD2 (7 bases). Trimming removed 0 bases from V and 5 bases from J, with 17 bases in between. Per germline, CDR1 MGHRA and CDR2 YSYEKL. This CDR3 is 16 amino acids long.